What follows are 7 T cell receptor beta chains derived from one specimen sequenced in a study of CD4+ T cells in melanoma. Profiled with immunoSEQ multiplex PCR; TCRdb holds only in-frame clones, not every one. The sample lists 50,000 to 60,000 clones, almost 70% occurring once. Source material: tumor tissue. These receptors came from a human donor with melanoma.

This clone was observed a handful of times. This chain links TRBV2 with TRBJ1-2; D is undetermined. Germline V lookup: CDR1 SNHLY, CDR2 FYNNEI. Trimming removed 9 bases at V and 8 bases at J, with 13 bases between. The CDR3 totals 11 residues. The CDR3 bases are TGTGCCAGATCCGCCAGGCGGGGCTACACCTTC. Protein sequence: CARSARRGYTF.

V and J are TRBV7-6 and TRBJ2-3; possible D gene TRBD2, 5 bases. In germline, CDR1 is SGHVS, CDR2 FNYEAQ. The CDR3 extends over 15 amino acids. Trimming pared 2 bases from V and 0 bases from J, leaving 9 bases between. The CDR3 region has the DNA TGTGCCAGCAGCTTAAATAGCGCGAGCACAGATACGCAGTATTTT. It encodes CASSLNSASTDTQYF.

This clone occurred once. The chain uses TRBV7-9 and TRBJ2-1; no clear D. This CDR3 is 14 amino acids long. Trimming removed 3 bases from V and 0 bases from J, with 6 bases in between. CDR1 and CDR2 (germline): SEHNR, FQNEAQ (reference sequence). In DNA form, the CDR3 reads TGTGCCAGCAGCTTTCCAGCCTCCTACAATGAGCAGTTCTTC. Its protein product is CASSFPASYNEQFF.

The V gene is TRBV2, the J gene TRBJ1-5; D call uncertain. This CDR3 region has 15 residues. In germline, CDR1 is SNHLY, CDR2 FYNNEI. V was shortened by 6 bases and J by 3 bases, with 15 bases between the two germline ends. CDR3 nucleotides: TGTGCCAGCAGGGGCCCCGGGCAGCACAATCAGCCCCAGCATTTT. Protein: CASRGPGQHNQPQHF.

This clone was recorded many times. The chain uses TRBV6-6 and TRBJ2-2; D gene ambiguous. Trimming took off 0 bases at V and 4 bases at J, with 9 bases between the two ends. CDR3 length: 15 residues. Germline V gene sequence: CDR1 MNHNY, CDR2 SVGAGI (reference sequence). The CDR3: CASSYSKRATGELFF. CDR3 nucleotide sequence: TGTGCCAGCAGTTACTCCAAAAGGGCCACCGGGGAGCTGTTTTTT.

The gene calls are TRBV5-5 and TRBJ1-2, with 7 nucleotides matching TRBD1. With V trimmed by 4 bases and J by 4 bases, 19 bases remained unmatched. This CDR3 comprises 18 residues. Germline CDR1 is SGHKS and CDR2 is YYEKEE (reference sequence). The chain's CDR3 is CASSLVQGTGFGSYGYTF. CDR3 DNA: TGTGCCAGCAGCCTGGTACAGGGGACGGGGTTTGGGAGCTATGGCTACACCTTC.

This chain uses TRBV5-6 with TRBJ2-2; D unresolved. Trimming shortened V by 4 bases and J by 8 bases, and 9 bases separated the two germline ends. Germline lookup yields CDR1 SGHDT and CDR2 YYEEEE. The CDR3 runs to 12 residues. As DNA, the CDR3 is TGTGCCAGCAGCCTAATCAGGGGGGAGCTGTTTTTT. Protein product: CASSLIRGELFF.